The present T cell receptor (beta chain) was sequenced within a study of OX40 agonist ivuxolimab in advanced cancers. About the research overall: Patients were treated with intravenous ivuxolimab, dosed at 0.01 to 10 mg/kg and infused every 2 weeks.

Sequencing was performed with immunoSEQ multiplex PCR; in TCRdb, only in-frame clones are kept and a portion is missing. The sample carries 70,000 to 85,000 clones, around 84% recorded once. This clonotype was sampled from an adult with an advanced solid tumor such as melanoma, head and neck, liver or kidney cancer. The material sequenced was CD4+ or CD8+ T cells sorted from blood, taken in a trial of the OX40 agonist ivuxolimab.

The CDR3 here is CASSLSGTGPYNTEAFF. The DNA for the CDR3 is TGTGCCAGCAGCTTATCCGGGACAGGGCCTTATAACACTGAAGCTTTCTTT. The genes are TRBV7-3 and TRBJ1-1; TRBD1 aligns across 9 bases. The CDR3 contains 17 residues. Germline V lookup: CDR1 SGHTA, CDR2 FQGTGA. V shed 2 bases, J shed 2 bases, and the junction held 9 bases outside the gene matches.